Each of the 3 T cell receptor beta chains below was sequenced from the same sample in a study of cytomegalovirus exposure and HLA in healthy donors. Assay: immunoSEQ multiplex PCR; the TCRdb copy retains only in-frame clones and omits some. Among 120,000 or so clones listed, about 90% were seen once. The sequenced sample was PBMCs. All receptors come from a woman aged 18-30 years in good health and CMV-seronegative.

The chain joins TRBV5-4 to TRBJ2-7; TRBD1 is a possible D gene (5 bases). Trimming shortened V by 5 bases and J by 3 bases, and 9 bases separated the two germline ends. The CDR3 contains 12 residues. CDR1 and CDR2 (germline): SGHNT, YYREEE (reference sequence). CDR3 amino acids: CASSYDSYEQYF. For the CDR3, the DNA is TGTGCCAGCAGTTATGACAGCTACGAGCAGTACTTC. Together with reference TRBV5-4 and TRBJ2-7, the CDR3 gives the full variable domain: ETGVTQSPTHLIKTRGQQVTLRCSSQSGHNTVSWYQQALGQGPQFIFQYYREEENGRGNFPPRFSGLQFPNYSSELNVNALELDDSALYLCASSYDSYEQYFGPGTRLTVT.

The chain combines TRBV7-2 with TRBJ1-3, with a tentative D call TRBD1 (5 bases). This CDR3 has 15 amino acids. Germline V gene sequence: CDR1 SGHTA, CDR2 FQGNSA. V shed 3 bases and J shed 4 bases, with 13 bases lying between them. The CDR3 loop is CASSFRVSSGNTIYF. The DNA of the CDR3 is TGTGCCAGCAGCTTCAGGGTCTCCTCCGGAAACACCATATATTTT.

About this clone itself: This specimen includes other DNA sequences encoding the same CDR3. The chain carries TRBV11-2 and TRBJ1-1, with D possibly matching TRBD1 (6 bases). The CDR3 is 13 amino acids. V was pared by 1 base and J by 5 bases, with 8 bases between. Germline-derived CDR1 and CDR2 are SGHAT and FQNNGV. The CDR3 sequence: CASSLGRGTEAFF. The CDR3 coding sequence is TGTGCCAGCAGCTTAGGCAGGGGAACTGAAGCTTTCTTT.